Listed below are T cell receptor beta chains from one sample, sequenced in a study of blood T cells in healthy people across ages. TCRdb re-derived calls from the 5' RACE reads in MiXCR, one entry per CDR3 protein. The sample records approximately 770,000 distinct CDR3 sequences, roughly 64% being singletons. Sample: blood. Source of these receptors: a man aged 30 to 45 in good health. Each CDR3 is given with its conserved first and last residue. Each record gives: V gene, J gene, D gene, clone size, CDR3 length, CDR3 DNA, CDR3 protein. A D gene is named only where the DNA matches it firmly. Some rows mark clone size as missing; the rest say once, few, many or name a class of expanded clone.

TRBV11-2	TRBJ2-1	-	-	15	TGTGCCAGCAGCTTAAGTCACAGCTCCTACAATGAGCAGTTCTTC	CASSLSHSSYNEQFF
TRBV10-3	TRBJ2-1	-	few	12	TGTGCCATCAGTCACGACAACAATGAGCAGTTCTTC	CAISHDNNEQFF
TRBV7-6	TRBJ2-5	-	once	14	TGTGCCAGCAGCTTAGCCGGCGAATACAATGAGCAGTACTTC	CASSLAGEYNEQYF
TRBV10-3	TRBJ1-1	TRBD1	-	16	TGTGCCACCGGGGGGGGACAGTGGGAGATAGGGACTGAAGCTTTCTTT	CATGGGQWEIGTEAFF
TRBV7-8	TRBJ2-2	-	-	13	TGTGCCAGCAGCTTTGTACAAACCGGGGAGCTGTTTTTT	CASSFVQTGELFF
TRBV29-1	TRBJ1-2	-	-	13	TGCAGCGTTGGGAGCCGGGCCTCTGAAGGCTACACCTTC	CSVGSRASEGYTF
TRBV29-1	TRBJ2-1	TRBD1	few	14	TGCAGCGTTCGACAGGGTCTAGGTGGCAATGAGCAGTTCTTC	CSVRQGLGGNEQFF
TRBV5-1	TRBJ2-7	TRBD2	-	17	TGCGCCAGCAGCTTGGTAAGAGATAGCGGGCCGTCCTACGAGCAGTACTTC	CASSLVRDSGPSYEQYF
TRBV4-1	TRBJ1-4	-	few	16	TGCGCCAGCAGCCAATTGAGAGGGACAACCAATGAAAAACTGTTTTTT	CASSQLRGTTNEKLFF
TRBV2	TRBJ2-7	-	-	11	TGTGCCAGCATTTACTACAATGAGCAGTACTTC	CASIYYNEQYF
TRBV28	TRBJ2-7	TRBD2	-	15	TGTGCCAGCAGTTTTGGAGCGGGACTAGCCTTCGAGCAGTACTTC	CASSFGAGLAFEQYF
TRBV20-1	TRBJ2-1	TRBD2	-	14	TGCAGTGCTAGGGGTAGCGGGCCTTACAATGAGCAGTTCTTC	CSARGSGPYNEQFF
TRBV7-2	TRBJ1-2	-	-	16	TGTGCCAGCAGCTTAGAAGCCGGCAGGGCGGGGTATGGCTACACCTTC	CASSLEAGRAGYGYTF
TRBV20-1	TRBJ2-1	TRBD1	-	16	TGCAGTGCTAGGGGACAGGGACTCATCTATTACAATGAGCAGTTCTTC	CSARGQGLIYYNEQFF
TRBV29-1	TRBJ1-2	TRBD1	-	16	TGCAGCGACACATCACCGGGACAGGGGGCGTTCTATGGCTACACCTTC	CSDTSPGQGAFYGYTF
TRBV3-1	TRBJ2-5	TRBD2	few	16	TGTGCCAGCAGCCCGGGGACTAGCGGGATCACGGAGACCCAGTACTTC	CASSPGTSGITETQYF
TRBV14	TRBJ2-6	TRBD1	-	18	TGTGCCAGCAGCCTCCAGACAGGGAAAGAAACTGGGGCCAACGTCCTGACTTTC	CASSLQTGKETGANVLTF
TRBV15	TRBJ2-1	-	few	16	TGTGCCACCAGCAGAGATCACGGGAGCCCCTACAATGAGCAGTTCTTC	CATSRDHGSPYNEQFF
TRBV7-2	TRBJ1-2	-	-	13	TGTGCCAGTCGGGCAGGGGCGGGCTATGGCTACACCTTC	CASRAGAGYGYTF
TRBV20-1	TRBJ2-3	TRBD2	-	17	TGCAGTCTTGGGGGACTAGCGGTCCTGGGTGGCACAGATACGCAGTATTTT	CSLGGLAVLGGTDTQYF
TRBV4-1	TRBJ2-3	TRBD1	-	17	TGCGCCAGCAGCCAAGATATGACAGGGGGCATTCTTGATACGCAGTATTTT	CASSQDMTGGILDTQYF
TRBV29-1	TRBJ2-3	-	-	14	TGCAGCGTGGGAACAGGGCCTAGAGGGAATGCGCAGTATTTT	CSVGTGPRGNAQYF
TRBV28	TRBJ2-5	TRBD2	-	15	TGTGCCAGCAGGGGGACTAGCGCTTACCAAGAGACCCAGTACTTC	CASRGTSAYQETQYF
TRBV27	TRBJ1-4	-	few	11	TGTGCCAGCAGAGCTAATGAAAAACTGTTTTTT	CASRANEKLFF
TRBV18	TRBJ1-2	-	few	15	TGTGCCAGCTCACCAATGCAGGGACCTAACTATGGCTACACCTTC	CASSPMQGPNYGYTF
TRBV20-1	TRBJ2-1	TRBD2	few	18	TGCAGTGCCGAAAAAGGACTAGCGGGACCAAGGAGGAACAATGAGCAGTTCTTC	CSAEKGLAGPRRNNEQFF
TRBV7-2	TRBJ1-1	TRBD1	-	14	TGTGCCAGCAGCTCAAGGACAGGGGGCACTGAAGCTTTCTTT	CASSSRTGGTEAFF
TRBV5-1	TRBJ2-1	TRBD2	-	16	TGCGCCAGCAGCTTGGATGTGGCGGGGGGTTACAATGAGCAGTTCTTC	CASSLDVAGGYNEQFF